The source of this T cell receptor beta chain is a study of blood T cell repertoires in COVID-19 (dated by TCRdb to the early 2020s). Background on the whole study: Samples from collaborators originated in the United States, Italy and Spain and spanned both the acute and convalescent phases of COVID-19. The prospective study material was composed of cDNA or gDNA derived from T cells, B-cell-depleted T cells, or PBMCs. Deeply sampled blood TCRbeta repertoires from subjects exposed to, actively infected with, or recovered from COVID-19 were included in the dataset. A freely available public database, intended as a resource for researchers studying the immune response to SARS-CoV-2, is where the repertoires were released. The samples were drawn from two sources: the first 160 participants of the ongoing ImmuneRACE study, and 950 to 1,500 subjects contributed by 6 global collaborators. Nearly every sample came with metadata listing a de-identified subject ID, COVID-19 status, age in years and sex. HLA class I and class II types, where available, came from metadata supplied by the sample provider rather than from assay-based typing. Study-wide conclusions, independent of this receptor: Clinical and demographic metadata were provided uncurated, with the amount varying by source and participant.

The CDR3 spans 15 residues, from the cysteine through the phenylalanine. Only the CDR3 portion is preserved as DNA: 45 bases, with reading frame beginning at the first base. V is cut back by 6 bases and J by 8 bases, with 18 bases in the junction unmatched. Taken from the germline V gene, the CDR1 and CDR2 loops are SQVTM and ANQGSEA. Enrolling through a virtual design, the prospective study's participants ranged in age from about 18 to 100 years and lived across about two dozen United States geographic areas. In the prospective study, cohorts were assigned on the basis of participant-reported clinical history obtained from a screening survey and a study questionnaire. For ImmuneRACE Cohort 3, a participant was defined as recovered based on two consecutive negative NP/OP PCR tests, clearance by a healthcare professional, or resolution of symptoms. In the prospective study, whole blood, serum and a nasopharyngeal or oropharyngeal swab were collected from each participant by mobile phlebotomists. Additional blood draws and questionnaires over an approximately two-month period could optionally be provided by prospective study participants. Before DNA extraction, prospective study blood samples were shipped either frozen or at room temperature.

The immunoSEQ Assay, a bias-controlled multiplex PCR, was used to amplify TCRbeta CDR3 regions from genomic DNA. In the original analysis: The number of nucleated cells in each sample was estimated by amplification of reference gene primers within the assay. To quantify the absolute abundance of each unique TCRbeta CDR3 rearrangement, sequence reads were collapsed and filtered. For each sample, productive Simpson clonality was calculated as the square root of Simpson's diversity index across productive rearrangements. Here the immuneACCESS table is served through TCRdb, limited to in-frame sequences with V and J called. Missing clones are a known gap in these copies; in checked studies unresolved V genes cover under half, and the rest lacks a known reason. The V and J calls and clone size were taken over from that table, and D and trimming were inferred from the DNA. Recorded for this sample are approximately 440,000 clones; approximately 90% of them occurred a single time. In total, the top ten clones hold under 0.85% of the sample.

Regarding this clone: Its cognate antigen has yet to be identified. Base qualities are not recorded, but no much larger clone differs from it by a single base.

The origin of this receptor is a woman aged 18-35 years who had recovered from COVID-19. What was sequenced was PBMCs or T cells enriched from blood (not recorded which). The chain is encoded by TRBV29-1 joined to TRBJ1-2; the junction holds 7 bases that match TRBD1. CDR3 protein: CSVEPDRQGRGGYTF. Here is the DNA: TGCAGCGTGGAGCCCGACCGACAGGGCAGGGGAGGCTACACCTTC. The CDR3 plus the reference TRBV29-1 and TRBJ1-2 genes for the other parts give the full variable domain: SAVISQKPSRDICQRGTSLTIQCQVDSQVTMMFWYRQQPGQSLTLIATANQGSEATYESGFVIDKFPISRPNLTFSTLTVSNMSPEDSSIYLCSVEPDRQGRGGYTFGSGTRLTVV.